This passage covers 4 T cell receptor beta chains from one sample sequenced in a study of T cell repertoires in cytomegalovirus infection. TCRdb re-called the reads with MiXCR, one entry per CDR3 protein. The sample consists of a few hundred thousand distinct CDR3 sequences, around 15% of them appearing once. Sequenced input: PBMCs. The receptors originated from a human donor in good health (CMV status not recorded). Some clones in this sample may be carry-over from other donors' samples.

The chain recombines TRBV5-4 with TRBJ2-4; 12 nucleotides align to TRBD2. This CDR3 is 16 amino acids long. Germline V gene sequence: CDR1 SGHNT, CDR2 YYREEE (reference sequence). V lost 4 bases and J lost 9; bases outside the gene matches: 11. The CDR3 protein is CASSQRTSGVESIQYF. Here the CDR3 DNA reads TGTGCCAGCAGCCAAAGGACTAGCGGGGTAGAAAGCATTCAGTACTTC.

The chain joins TRBV7-8 to TRBJ1-1, with a weak D call TRBD1 (6 bases). Germline CDR1 reads SGHVS; CDR2 reads FQNEAQ. V gave up 0 bases and J gave up 7 bases, with 18 bases separating them. The CDR3 contains 16 residues. DNA of the CDR3: TGTGCCAGCAGCTTAGCTATAGGACAGCGATGGGGTGAAGCTTTCTTT. Its translation is CASSLAIGQRWGEAFF.

This clonotype was observed once. The chain links TRBV20-1 to TRBJ2-1; 10 bases align to TRBD1. V dropped 1 base and J dropped 9; count of bases not matched to a gene: 15. The CDR3 has 17 amino acids. Germline V CDR1 and CDR2: DFQATT, SNEGSKA (reference sequence). The CDR3 nucleotides are TGCAGTGCTAGAGGAGATGTCCGGGACAGGGGAACTACTGAGCAGTTCTTC. This codes for CSARGDVRDRGTTEQFF.

This clonotype was seen repeatedly, ten times or more. The chain combines TRBV7-8 with TRBJ2-3; TRBD2 matches at 7 bases. CDR3 length: 14 residues. Germline V gives CDR1 SGHVS, CDR2 FQNEAQ. V shed 4 bases and J 2 bases; nucleotides not matched to a gene: 3. In DNA, the CDR3 is TGTGCCAGCAGCTCTAGCGGTCTCACAGATACGCAGTATTTT. It specifies CASSSSGLTDTQYF. Full variable domain (rest looked up from reference TRBV7-8 and TRBJ2-3): GAGVSQSPRYKVAKRGQDVALRCDPISGHVSLFWYQQALGQGPEFLTYFQNEAQLDKSGLPSDRFFAERPEGSVSTLKIQRTQQEDSAVYLCASSSSGLTDTQYFGPGTRLTVL.